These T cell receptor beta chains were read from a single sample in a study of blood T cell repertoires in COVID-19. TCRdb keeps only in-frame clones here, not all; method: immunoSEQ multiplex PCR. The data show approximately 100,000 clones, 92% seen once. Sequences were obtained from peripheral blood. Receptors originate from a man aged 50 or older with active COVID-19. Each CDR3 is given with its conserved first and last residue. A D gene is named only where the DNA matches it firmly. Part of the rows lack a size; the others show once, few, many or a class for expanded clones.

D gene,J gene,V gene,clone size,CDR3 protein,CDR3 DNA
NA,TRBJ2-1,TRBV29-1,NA,CSVGGDRQFF,TGCAGCGTCGGAGGGGACCGACAGTTCTTC
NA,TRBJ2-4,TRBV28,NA,CATLGGNIQYF,TGTGCCACCCTCGGGGGTAACATTCAGTACTTC
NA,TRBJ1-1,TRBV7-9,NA,CASSSDRPDAFF,TGTGCCAGCAGCTCCGACAGACCCGACGCTTTCTTT
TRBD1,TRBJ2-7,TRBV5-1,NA,CASSPGQGVEEQYF,TGCGCCAGCAGCCCGGGACAGGGAGTGGAGGAGCAGTACTTC
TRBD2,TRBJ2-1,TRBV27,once,CASSSRGGRAIYNEQFF,TGTGCCAGCAGTTCGCGGGGCGGGAGGGCCATATACAATGAGCAGTTCTTC
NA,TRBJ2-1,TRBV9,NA,CASSAQAGLIYNEQFF,TGTGCCAGCAGCGCACAGGCGGGACTCATCTACAATGAGCAGTTCTTC
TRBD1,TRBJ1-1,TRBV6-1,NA,CASSDPGQVNTEAFF,TGTGCCAGCAGTGACCCGGGACAGGTGAACACTGAAGCTTTCTTT
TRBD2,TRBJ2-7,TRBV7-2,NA,CASSLTSGSYEQYF,TGTGCCAGCAGCCTCACTAGCGGGAGCTACGAGCAGTACTTC
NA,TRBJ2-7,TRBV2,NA,CASTTGSSSYEQYF,TGTGCCAGCACGACGGGATCCAGCTCCTACGAGCAGTACTTC
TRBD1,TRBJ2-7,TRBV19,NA,CASSIIDRGTVEQYF,TGTGCCAGTAGTATAATTGACAGGGGAACGGTCGAGCAGTACTTC
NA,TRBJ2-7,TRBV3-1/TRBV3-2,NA,CASSGLANEQYF,TGTGCCAGCAGCGGGCTAGCTAACGAGCAGTACTTC
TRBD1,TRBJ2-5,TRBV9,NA,CASSLGGQGQETQYF,TGTGCCAGCAGCCTCGGGGGACAGGGGCAAGAGACCCAGTACTTC
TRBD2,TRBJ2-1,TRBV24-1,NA,CATSDLTSGDSYNEQFF,TGTGCCACCAGTGATTTGACTAGCGGAGACTCCTACAATGAGCAGTTCTTC
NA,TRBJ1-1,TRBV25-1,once,CASRKGEGGGAFF,TGTGCCAGCAGGAAGGGTGAGGGAGGTGGAGCTTTCTTT
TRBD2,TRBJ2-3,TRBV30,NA,CAWTLAVGGTDTQYF,TGTGCCTGGACTCTGGCGGTGGGGGGGACAGATACGCAGTATTTT
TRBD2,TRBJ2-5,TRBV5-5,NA,CASSLVGTRRETQYF,TGTGCCAGCAGCTTGGTCGGGACTAGGCGGGAGACCCAGTACTTC
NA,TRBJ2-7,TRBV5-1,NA,CASSLGTPQNEQYF,TGCGCCAGCAGCTTGGGGACTCCCCAGAACGAGCAGTACTTC
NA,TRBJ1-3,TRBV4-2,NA,CASSHRGRGDPLSGNTIYF,TGTGCCAGCAGCCACCGGGGTCGCGGCGACCCCTTGTCTGGAAACACCATATATTTT
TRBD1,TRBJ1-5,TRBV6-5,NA,CASSYSTGIGQPQHF,TGTGCCAGCAGTTACTCGACAGGGATCGGTCAGCCCCAGCATTTT
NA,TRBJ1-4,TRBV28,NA,CASSFDSAGTNEKLFF,TGTGCCAGCAGTTTTGATTCGGCAGGAACTAATGAAAAACTGTTTTTT
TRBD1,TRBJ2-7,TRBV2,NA,CASSDLGQGPYEQYF,TGTGCCAGCAGTGACCTGGGACAGGGTCCGTACGAGCAGTACTTC
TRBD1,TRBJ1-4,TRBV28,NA,CASSRGTGATNEKLFF,TGTGCCAGCAGTCGGGGGACAGGGGCAACTAATGAAAAACTGTTTTTT
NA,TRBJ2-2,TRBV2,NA,CASLSKLSNTGELFF,TGTGCCAGCCTGAGCAAACTATCGAACACCGGGGAGCTGTTTTTT
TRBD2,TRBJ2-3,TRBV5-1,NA,CASRTSGSTDTQYF,TGCGCCAGCCGGACTAGCGGGAGTACAGATACGCAGTATTTT
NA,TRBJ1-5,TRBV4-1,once,CASSQDSGIYQPQHF,TGCGCCAGCAGCCAAGATAGCGGGATCTATCAGCCCCAGCATTTT
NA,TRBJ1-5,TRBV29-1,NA,CSALFGGAQPQHF,TGCAGCGCCCTTTTCGGCGGGGCTCAGCCCCAACATTTT
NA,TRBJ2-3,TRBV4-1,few,CASRRTQREWTDTQYF,TGCGCCAGCAGACGAACCCAGAGGGAATGGACAGATACGCAGTATTTT
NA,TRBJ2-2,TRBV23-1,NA,CASSKSYHTGELFF,TGCGCCAGCAGTAAATCCTACCACACCGGGGAGCTGTTTTTT
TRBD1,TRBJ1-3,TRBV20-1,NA,CSASGTGLYTSGNTIYF,TGCAGTGCTAGTGGGACAGGGCTGTACACCTCTGGAAACACCATATATTTT
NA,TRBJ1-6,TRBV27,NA,CASSPMTSLLLGSPLHF,TGTGCCAGCAGTCCTATGACTTCCCTCCTTCTCGGGTCACCCCTCCACTTT
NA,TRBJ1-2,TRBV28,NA,CASSNRTEGRRYGYTF,TGTGCCAGCAGTAACCGTACAGAGGGAAGGAGGTATGGCTACACCTTC
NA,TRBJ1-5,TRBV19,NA,CASSISRGSNQPQHF,TGTGCCAGTAGTATATCCAGGGGAAGCAATCAGCCCCAGCATTTT
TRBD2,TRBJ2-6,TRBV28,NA,CASTSSTSISPSGANVLTF,TGTGCCAGCACCTCCTCGACTAGCATATCCCCCTCTGGGGCCAACGTCCTGACTTTC
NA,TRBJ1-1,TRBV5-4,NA,CASSPRTGNTEAFF,TGTGCCAGCAGCCCAAGGACGGGAAACACTGAAGCTTTCTTT
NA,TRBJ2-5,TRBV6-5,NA,CASSYGGGGVETQYF,TGTGCCAGCAGTTACGGGGGCGGTGGGGTAGAGACCCAGTACTTC
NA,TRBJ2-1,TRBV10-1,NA,CASNLAGEATDNEQFF,TGCGCCAGCAATCTAGCAGGGGAAGCCACCGACAATGAGCAGTTCTTC
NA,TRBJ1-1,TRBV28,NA,CASGGAPTEAFF,TGTGCCAGCGGGGGGGCCCCCACTGAAGCTTTCTTT
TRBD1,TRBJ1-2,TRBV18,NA,CASSDQGAQQGYTF,TGTGCCAGCTCAGATCAGGGGGCGCAGCAAGGCTACACCTTC
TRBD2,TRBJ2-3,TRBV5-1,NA,CASSLVGGSMTDTQYF,TGCGCCAGCAGCTTGGTGGGCGGGAGTATGACAGATACGCAGTATTTT
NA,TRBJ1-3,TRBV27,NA,CASSYVGREGNSGNTIYF,TGTGCCAGCAGTTACGTGGGCAGGGAGGGTAACTCTGGAAACACCATATATTTT
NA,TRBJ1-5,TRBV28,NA,CASSARVTQPQHF,TGTGCCAGCAGCGCCAGGGTGACCCAGCCCCAGCATTTT
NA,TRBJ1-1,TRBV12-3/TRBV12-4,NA,CASSLRGAAFF,TGTGCCAGCAGCCTGCGGGGAGCGGCTTTCTTT
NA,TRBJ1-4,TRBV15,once,CATTESAGSDEKLFF,TGTGCCACCACCGAGAGTGCGGGCTCTGATGAAAAACTGTTTTTT
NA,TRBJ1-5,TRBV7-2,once,CASSLEGGRQPQHF,TGTGCCAGCAGCTTAGAGGGGGGGCGTCAGCCCCAGCATTTT
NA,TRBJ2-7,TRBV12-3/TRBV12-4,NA,CASSYGTYDEQYF,TGTGCCAGCAGTTACGGGACATACGACGAGCAGTACTTC
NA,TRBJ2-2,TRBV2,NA,CASSSQGYSGTGELFF,TGTGCCAGCAGTTCCCAGGGGTATAGCGGGACCGGGGAGCTGTTTTTT
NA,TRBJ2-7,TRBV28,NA,CASSPRYEQYF,TGTGCCAGCAGTCCCCGCTACGAGCAGTACTTC
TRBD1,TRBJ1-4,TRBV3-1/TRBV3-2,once,CASSHTPMTGKGEKLFF,TGTGCCAGCAGCCACACCCCTATGACAGGGAAAGGTGAAAAACTGTTTTTT